This TCR beta chain was captured in a study of beta chain features in type 1 diabetes. This clone was seen more than once but under ten times. Every bit of the isolated RNA underwent reverse transcription, so sequencing read expressed TCRB transcripts. Profiled with immunoSEQ multiplex PCR; TCRdb holds only in-frame clones, not every one. Of fewer than 150,000 clones listed, less than 9% are singletons. Trimming left V 1 base short and J 10 bases short, with 14 bases between. The CDR3 is 13 amino acids. Germline V gene sequence: CDR1 SGHTA, CDR2 FQGNSA. Input material: central memory CD4+ T cells from blood. The rearrangement joins TRBV7-2 to TRBJ2-7; possible D gene TRBD2, 5 bases. This sequence was found in a woman aged 25 to 39 in good health. The chain's CDR3 is CASSLGTAPDQYF. In nucleotides, the CDR3 is TGTGCCAGCAGCTTAGGGACTGCCCCGGATCAGTACTTC.